This entry features one T cell receptor (beta chain) sequence. The antigen is not known. Recently defined diagnostic criteria classed the Susac syndrome patients as definite or probable. This specimen comes from a study of CD8 T cells in Susac syndrome. Study-wide background: About 6 sequenced Susac syndrome patients had clinically active disease, while 8 or 9 were in remission. The study, taken as a whole, reports: The relatively small number of individuals in the TCR sequencing and HLA analysis was acknowledged by the study.

RNA, at about 0.45 to 1 ug, was reverse transcribed with random hexamers. Each CDR3 protein is one row after TCRdb ran MiXCR on the immunoSEQ multiplex PCR reads. Found here are about 180,000 distinct CDR3 sequences, about 95% of them singletons; the top ten hold 0.099%. This receptor was taken from a human donor with Susac syndrome. Sequencing was done on a sample of CD4+ T cells from PBMCs.

The CDR3: CASSLLAGRANYGYTF. CDR3 sequence (DNA): TGTGCCAGCAGTTTATTGGCAGGCCGGGCTAACTATGGCTACACCTTC. J is TRBJ1-2 and V is TRBV27; no firm D call. Germline V gene sequence: CDR1 MNHEY, CDR2 SMNVEV (reference sequence). Trimming left V 1 base short and J 0 bases short, with 12 bases between. This CDR3 is built from 16 residues.